These 8 T cell receptor beta chains were sequenced from one sample in a study of blood T cell repertoires in COVID-19. Measured with immunoSEQ multiplex PCR; TCRdb has only the in-frame clones, and not every one. The table lists about 230,000 clones, roughly 83% of them singletons, with around 6.8% in the top ten. The specimen was peripheral blood. These receptors were obtained from a woman aged 50 to 60 with acute or convalescent COVID-19.

This chain links TRBV10-3 with TRBJ2-7, with a possible D match to TRBD1 (5 bases). The CDR3 consists of 14 residues. The germline V gene encodes CDR1 ENHRY and CDR2 SYGVKD. Trimming removed 0 bases at V and 3 bases at J, with 9 bases between. The chain's CDR3 is CAISESTGVYEQYF. For the CDR3, the DNA is TGTGCCATCAGTGAGTCTACAGGAGTCTACGAGCAGTACTTC.

This chain links TRBV5-1 with TRBJ2-5, with TRBD1 matching over 7 bases. Unmatched junction bases numbered 9, after V lost 0 bases and J lost 4 bases. The CDR3 is 16 residues long. The germline CDR1 and CDR2 sequences are SGHRS and YFSETQ. The CDR3 DNA follows: TGCGCCAGCAGCTTGGAGGGGGCACTCTCTCGAGAGACCCAGTACTTC. Its translation is CASSLEGALSRETQYF.

The chain couples TRBV28 to TRBJ2-7, with 10 bases that match TRBD1. The junction had 8 bases not matched to a gene; V was cut back by 5 bases and J by 4 bases. The germline V gene encodes CDR1 MDHEN and CDR2 SYDVKM. The CDR3 totals 15 residues. The CDR3 here is CASSAHGTGVYEQYF. The DNA for the CDR3 is TGTGCCAGCAGTGCCCACGGGACAGGGGTTTACGAGCAGTACTTC.

This clone was seen a handful of times. The V call is TRBV9, the J call TRBJ2-2; D ambiguous. This CDR3 contains 16 residues. V was cut by 3 bases and J by 0 bases, with 12 bases left in between. CDR1 and CDR2 (germline): SGDLS, YYNGEE. This CDR3 reads CASSARMNANTGELFF. The CDR3 region has the DNA TGTGCCAGCAGCGCGCGGATGAACGCGAACACCGGGGAGCTGTTTTTT.

The rearrangement uses TRBV11-3 and TRBJ2-1; 8 bases are shared with TRBD2. Germline trimming cut 1 base from V and 10 bases from J; bases unmatched to any gene: 9. Germline V gene data show CDR1 as SGHNT and CDR2 as YENEEA. This CDR3 has 15 residues. The CDR3 DNA is TGTGCCAGCAGCTTAGGGGTAGCGGGAAAGCGCGAGCAGTTCTTC. Translation: CASSLGVAGKREQFF.

This chain connects TRBV5-1 to TRBJ2-3; D might be TRBD2 (5 bases). Per germline, CDR1 SGHRS and CDR2 YFSETQ. The V end was cut by 0 bases, the J end by 6 bases, with 14 bases between. The CDR3 runs 15 residues. This CDR3 is CASSLVGGRYDTQYF. DNA for the CDR3: TGCGCCAGCAGCTTGGTAGGCGGGCGATATGATACGCAGTATTTT.

V and J are TRBV19 and TRBJ1-5, with 10 bases fitting TRBD1. The germline V gene has CDR1 LNHDA and CDR2 SQIVND (reference sequence). There are 14 residues in the CDR3. The trim removed 10 bases at V and 0 bases at J, leaving 3 bases unmatched. CDR3 bases: TGTGCCACCGGGACAGGGGATAGCAATCAGCCCCAGCATTTT. Its translation is CATGTGDSNQPQHF.

The chain has TRBV30 and TRBJ1-2; D remains unclear. Germline CDR1 is GTSNPN and CDR2 is SVGIG (reference sequence). The V end was cut by 1 base, the J end by 4 bases, with 10 bases between. The length of the CDR3 is 13 residues. CDR3 amino acids: CAWSGEESYGYTF. The CDR3 bases are TGTGCCTGGAGTGGAGAGGAGAGCTATGGCTACACCTTC. Full variable domain (missing parts from reference TRBV30 and TRBJ1-2): SQTIHQWPATLVQPVGSPLSLECTVEGTSNPNLYWYRQAAGRGLQLLFYSVGIGQISSEVPQNLSASRPQDRQFILSSKKLLLSDSGFYLCAWSGEESYGYTFGSGTRLTVV.